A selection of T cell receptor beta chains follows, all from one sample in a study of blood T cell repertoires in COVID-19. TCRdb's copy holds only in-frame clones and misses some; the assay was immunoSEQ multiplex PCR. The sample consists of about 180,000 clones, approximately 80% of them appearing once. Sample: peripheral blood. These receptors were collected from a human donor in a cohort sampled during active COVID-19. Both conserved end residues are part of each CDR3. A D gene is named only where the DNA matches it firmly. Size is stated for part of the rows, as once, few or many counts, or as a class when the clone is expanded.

TGTGCCAGCAGCCCCCAGCGGGGGTACAATGAGCAGTTCTTC CASSPQRGYNEQFF TRBV9 once TRBJ2-1 TRBD2
TGCGCCAGCAGCTTGGCCACAGCCGACTCTGGAAACACCATATATTTT CASSLATADSGNTIYF TRBV5-1 NA TRBJ1-3 NA
TGTGCCACCAGCAGAGATCGGCAGGGCGAGCAGTACTTC CATSRDRQGEQYF TRBV15 NA TRBJ2-7 NA
TGTGCCAGCAGTGAATCACTTCCCTACGAGCAGTACTTC CASSESLPYEQYF TRBV6-1 NA TRBJ2-7 NA
TGTGCCAGCAGCGCTACGAGGGGCTACACCTTC CASSATRGYTF TRBV9 NA TRBJ1-2 NA
TGTGCCAGCAGCGACTCACCCCAGGGGGGCAATGAGCAGTTCTTC CASSDSPQGGNEQFF TRBV9 NA TRBJ2-1 NA
TGTGCCAGCAGACCGACACTAGATGGGCAGCCCCAGCATTTT CASRPTLDGQPQHF TRBV6-5 NA TRBJ1-5 NA
TGTGCCAGCAGCTTAGGGGCAGGGGCCAATGAGCAGTTCTTC CASSLGAGANEQFF TRBV13 NA TRBJ2-1 NA
TGTGCCAGCAGCGTCACAGGGGGATCGGACACCATATATTTT CASSVTGGSDTIYF TRBV7-9 NA TRBJ1-3 TRBD1
TGCGCCAGCAGCCAAGCGCAGGGAAAGACTGAAGCTTTCTTT CASSQAQGKTEAFF TRBV5-1 NA TRBJ1-1 NA
TGTGCCAGCAGCTTGAAGAGTGAGAGAAACACCATATATTTT CASSLKSERNTIYF TRBV5-4 NA TRBJ1-3 NA
TGTGCAAGTCACCGGGACAGGGAGGACACTGAAGCTTTCTTT CASHRDREDTEAFF TRBV12-2 NA TRBJ1-1 NA
TGTGCCAGCAGTTTGCTAACCGGGGAGCTGTTTTTT CASSLLTGELFF TRBV6-5 NA TRBJ2-2 NA
TGTGCCAGCTGGACAGGTCCGCTCTCTGGAAACACCATATATTTT CASWTGPLSGNTIYF TRBV7-6 NA TRBJ1-3 TRBD1
TGTGCCTGGAACGTGGGACTGAGCTCCTACAATGAGCAGTTCTTC CAWNVGLSSYNEQFF TRBV30 once TRBJ2-1 NA
TGTGCCAGTAGAGCCCGGACAGGGGGTAATGAAAAACTGTTTTTT CASRARTGGNEKLFF TRBV19 NA TRBJ1-4 TRBD1
TGTGCCAGTAGTATAGGCCGGACTAGCGGTGCAGATACGCAGTATTTT CASSIGRTSGADTQYF TRBV19 NA TRBJ2-3 TRBD2